The clone carrying this T cell receptor beta chain came up once. Trimming took 0 bases from V and 9 from J; bases not matched to a gene: 10. Germline CDR1 reads LGHNT; CDR2 reads FRNRAP. The CDR3 consists of 18 residues. The data originate from a study of OX40 agonist ivuxolimab in advanced cancers. Study details: Patients' therapy was ivuxolimab, an antibody that acts as an agonist of OX40 (CD134).

TCRdb's copy holds only in-frame clones and misses some; the assay was immunoSEQ multiplex PCR. This sample has about 92,000 clones; approximately 90% occur once, and the top ten carry 0.33%. The chain recombines TRBV12-5 with TRBJ2-1; 14 nucleotides match TRBD2. This TCR was recovered from an adult with an advanced solid tumor such as melanoma, head and neck, liver or kidney cancer. Here the sequenced sample was CD4+ or CD8+ T cells sorted from blood, taken in a trial of the OX40 agonist ivuxolimab. Here the CDR3 reads CASGLVRDGTSGRGEQFF. In nucleotides, the CDR3 is TGTGCTAGTGGTTTGGTACGTGACGGGACTAGCGGGAGAGGTGAGCAGTTCTTC.